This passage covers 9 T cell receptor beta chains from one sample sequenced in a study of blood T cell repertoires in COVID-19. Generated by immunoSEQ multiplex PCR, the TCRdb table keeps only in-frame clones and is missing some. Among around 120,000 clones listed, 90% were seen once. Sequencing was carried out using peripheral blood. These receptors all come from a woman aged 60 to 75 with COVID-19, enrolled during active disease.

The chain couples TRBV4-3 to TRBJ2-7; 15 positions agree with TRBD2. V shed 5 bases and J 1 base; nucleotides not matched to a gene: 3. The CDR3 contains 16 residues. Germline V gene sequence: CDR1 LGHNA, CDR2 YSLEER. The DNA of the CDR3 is TGCGCCAGCAGCACCGGACTAGCGGGGGGGTCCTACGAGCAGTACTTC. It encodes CASSTGLAGGSYEQYF.

The CDR3 protein is CASSYTHISPLHF. The CDR3 region has the DNA TGTGCCAGCAGTTACACACATATTTCACCCCTCCACTTT. This chain links TRBV6-5 with TRBJ1-6, with D unclear. V lost 2 bases to trimming and J lost 9 bases, with 8 bases between them. The germline CDR1 and CDR2 sequences are MNHEY and SVGAGI. There are 13 residues in the CDR3.

For the CDR3, the DNA is TGTGCCAGCTCACCAAGGGGGCAGGGCTTCGAGCAGTACTTC. This sequence encodes CASSPRGQGFEQYF. The chain is built from TRBV18 and TRBJ2-7, with TRBD1 identical over 7 bases. CDR1 and CDR2 from the germline V gene are KGHSH and LQKENI. V was pared by 2 bases and J by 6 bases, with 7 bases of the junction left unmatched. CDR3 length: 14 amino acids.

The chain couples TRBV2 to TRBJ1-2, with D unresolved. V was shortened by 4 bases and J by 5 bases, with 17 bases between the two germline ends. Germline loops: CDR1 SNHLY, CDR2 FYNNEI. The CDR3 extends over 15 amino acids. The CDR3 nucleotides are TGTGCCAGCAGTGGCAGGACCCGGTCGGGGTATGGCTACACCTTC. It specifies CASSGRTRSGYGYTF.

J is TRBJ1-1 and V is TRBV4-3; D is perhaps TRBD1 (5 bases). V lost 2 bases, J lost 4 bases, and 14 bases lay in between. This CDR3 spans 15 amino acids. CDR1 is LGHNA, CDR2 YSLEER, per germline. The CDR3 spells CASSQYYRRGTEAFF. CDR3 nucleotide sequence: TGCGCCAGCAGCCAATACTACAGAAGGGGCACTGAAGCTTTCTTT.

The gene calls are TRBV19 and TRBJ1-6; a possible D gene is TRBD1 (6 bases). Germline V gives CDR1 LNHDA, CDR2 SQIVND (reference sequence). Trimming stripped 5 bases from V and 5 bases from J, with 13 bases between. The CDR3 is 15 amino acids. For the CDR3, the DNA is TGTGCCAGTAGTCAGTCCAGGACAGATAATTCACCCCTCCACTTT. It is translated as CASSQSRTDNSPLHF.

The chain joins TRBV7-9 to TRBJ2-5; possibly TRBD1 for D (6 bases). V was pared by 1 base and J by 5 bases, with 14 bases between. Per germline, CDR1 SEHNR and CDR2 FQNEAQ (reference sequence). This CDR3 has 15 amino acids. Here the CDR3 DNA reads TGTGCCAGCAGCTTAGGGACAGTAGCGCGGGAGACCCAGTACTTC. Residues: CASSLGTVARETQYF.

The CDR3 region is CASEGAGSMNTEAFF. The CDR3 DNA reads as TGTGCCAGCGAGGGGGCGGGAAGTATGAACACTGAAGCTTTCTTT. The rearrangement links TRBV6-5 to TRBJ1-1, with 7 bases fitting TRBD1. V lost 8 bases, J lost 0 bases, and 9 bases stayed unmatched. This CDR3 spans 15 amino acids. Germline V gene lookup returns CDR1 MNHEY and CDR2 SVGAGI.

CDR3 coding DNA: TGTGCCAGCAGCCAACAGGCGCACCCTGGAGAAGCTTTCTTT. Translating it yields CASSQQAHPGEAFF. The chain joins TRBV9 to TRBJ1-1; TRBD1 is a possible D gene (5 bases). This CDR3 comprises 14 residues. With 4 bases removed from V and 8 bases from J, the gap between germline ends came to 18 bases. Germline values: CDR1 SGDLS, CDR2 YYNGEE.